This T cell receptor (beta chain) originates from a study of T cells in localized non-small cell lung cancer. Whole-study findings and limits: Only one tumor region went through sequencing, so heterogeneity may still be there. Researchers found a median approximately 60 of the top 100 tumor clones in adjacent lung. Prolonged overall survival went with higher T cell density in the blood.

Per the germline V gene, CDR1 is SEHNR and CDR2 is FQNEAQ (reference sequence). J gave up 7 bases and V 5 bases, and 2 bases lay outside the gene matches. This CDR3 spans 12 amino acids. Only a few counts were recorded for this clone. Antigen specificity is unknown. TCRdb's copy holds only in-frame clones and misses some; the assay was immunoSEQ multiplex PCR. The sample consists of about 72,000 clones, just under 85% of them appearing once. Sequencing was performed on peripheral blood, taken before any cancer treatment. The source is a female donor aged 60 or older with stage I lung adenocarcinoma. V and J are TRBV7-9 and TRBJ2-4; 7 bases match TRBD1. CDR3 residues: CASSPGQNIQYF. DNA of the CDR3: TGTGCCAGCAGCCCGGGACAGAACATTCAGTACTTC.